These 13 T cell receptor beta chains originate from one sample sequenced in a study of T cell responses to AZD1222 COVID-19 vaccine. Only in-frame clones appear in the TCRdb table, and some are missing; sequencing was by immunoSEQ multiplex PCR. This table holds about 110,000 clones, just under 95% found once. Source: peripheral blood, taken on day 0 of AZD1222 vaccination. The receptor source for this set is an adult in good health.

The chain combines TRBV2 with TRBJ2-2; D is possibly TRBD1 (5 bases). Germline CDR1 and CDR2: SNHLY and FYNNEI. The CDR3 is 14 amino acids. V was shortened by 4 bases and J by 6 bases, with 12 bases between the two germline ends. CDR3 protein: CASSVLQGPGELFF. The CDR3 DNA reads TGTGCCAGCAGTGTCCTGCAGGGCCCCGGGGAGCTGTTTTTT.

V usage is TRBV7-6 and J usage is TRBJ1-1, with 8 positions matching TRBD1. Looked up from germline, CDR1 is SGHVS and CDR2 is FNYEAQ. J lost 1 base, V lost 1 base, and 2 bases had no gene match. This CDR3 spans 15 amino acids. CDR3 residues: CASSLVGQGNTEAFF. The CDR3 DNA is TGTGCCAGCAGCTTAGTCGGACAGGGGAACACTGAAGCTTTCTTT.

The chain is built from TRBV15 and TRBJ2-3; D may be TRBD1 (6 bases). V lost 0 bases, J lost 6 bases, and 19 bases lay in between. This CDR3 comprises 17 residues. CDR1 and CDR2 (germline): LNHNV, YYDKDF (reference sequence). CDR3: CATSRDLRTASRDTQYF. CDR3 DNA: TGTGCCACCAGCAGAGATCTCAGGACAGCCTCGAGGGATACGCAGTATTTT.

DNA for the CDR3: TGTGCCATCAGTGAGTCCCCAGCGGGATACGAGCAGTACTTC. The encoded protein is CAISESPAGYEQYF. The chain combines TRBV10-3 with TRBJ2-7, with 7 bases aligning to TRBD2. V shed 0 bases, J shed 4 bases, and the junction held 3 bases outside the gene matches. CDR3 size: 14 residues. CDR1 and CDR2 from the germline V gene are ENHRY and SYGVKD.

The rearrangement joins TRBV7-3 to TRBJ2-1; no reliable D call. Germline V gives CDR1 SGHTA, CDR2 FQGTGA. V gave up 0 bases and J gave up 9 bases, with 9 bases separating them. The CDR3 covers 13 residues. This CDR3 is CASSLTLSTEQFF. In nucleotides, the CDR3 is TGTGCCAGCAGCTTAACCTTATCCACTGAGCAGTTCTTC. The full variable domain, rest sourced from reference TRBV7-3 and TRBJ2-1, is GAGVSQTPSNKVTEKGKYVELRCDPISGHTALYWYRQSLGQGPEFLIYFQGTGAADDSGLPNDRFFAVRPEGSVSTLKIQRTERGDSAVYLCASSLTLSTEQFFGPGTRLTVL.

The chain links TRBV5-4 to TRBJ1-2; D not resolved. The CDR3 has 14 residues. Germline V gene lookup returns CDR1 SGHNT and CDR2 YYREEE (reference sequence). Trimming pared 3 bases from V and 8 bases from J, leaving 17 bases between. In nucleotides, the CDR3 is TGTGCCAGCAGCTCCCATCCTAATCCCGGAGGCTACACCTTC. This codes for CASSSHPNPGGYTF.

The chain links TRBV7-3 to TRBJ2-1; tentative D call: TRBD2 (5 bases). Germline CDR1 is SGHTA and CDR2 is FQGTGA. The V and J ends lost 5 bases and 7 bases respectively, with 12 bases between them. The CDR3 has 13 amino acids. The CDR3 coding sequence is TGTGCCAGCAGCCTAGGACTCTTGAATGAGCAGTTCTTC. This gives the protein CASSLGLLNEQFF.

The V gene is TRBV6-1, the J gene TRBJ2-7, with TRBD1 as a possible D gene (6 bases). The CDR3 has 14 residues. Germline assignment: CDR1 MNHNS and CDR2 SASEGT. Trimming stripped 3 bases from V and 4 bases from J, with 13 bases between. DNA of the CDR3: TGTGCCAGCAGTGACCCGGACAGAAATTACGAGCAGTACTTC. Translation: CASSDPDRNYEQYF.

CDR3 region: CASGLERGVETQYF. The CDR3 DNA sequence: TGTGCCAGCGGCCTCGAGAGGGGAGTGGAGACCCAGTACTTC. The chain combines TRBV6-5 with TRBJ2-5; D possibly uses TRBD1 or TRBD2 (5 bases each). The germline CDR1 and CDR2 sequences are MNHEY and SVGAGI. V lost 8 bases and J lost 5, with 18 bases in between. This CDR3 has 14 residues.

The V call is TRBV9, the J call TRBJ2-7, with D perhaps TRBD1 (7 bases). Germline V gene lookup returns CDR1 SGDLS and CDR2 YYNGEE. The CDR3 has 14 residues. Trimming removed 7 bases from V and 6 bases from J, with 20 bases in between. CDR3 residues: CASGGLDRFAEQYF. The CDR3 DNA sequence: TGTGCCAGCGGGGGGTTGGACAGGTTCGCCGAGCAGTACTTC. Together with reference TRBV9 and TRBJ2-7, the CDR3 gives the full variable domain: DSGVTQTPKHLITATGQRVTLRCSPRSGDLSVYWYQQSLDQGLQFLIQYYNGEERAKGNILERFSAQQFPDLHSELNLSSLELGDSALYFCASGGLDRFAEQYFGPGTRLTVT.

This sequence joins TRBV5-8 and TRBJ1-1, with a tentative D call TRBD1 (5 bases). The germline V and J ends were trimmed by 0 bases and 6 bases, with 12 bases remaining between them. CDR3 size: 14 residues. Per germline, CDR1 SGHTS and CDR2 YDEGEE. CDR3 nucleotides: TGTGCCAGCAGCTTGGAGTCCGGGGGTGCTGAAGCTTTCTTT. It encodes CASSLESGGAEAFF.

The rearrangement uses TRBV19 and TRBJ2-5; TRBD1 matches 8 bases. Germline CDR1 LNHDA, CDR2 SQIVND (reference sequence). V trimming: 5 bases; J trimming: 4 bases; junction bases outside the gene matches: 9. This CDR3 region has 15 residues. The CDR3 here is CASSAGQGNRETQYF. The CDR3 region has the DNA TGTGCCAGTAGTGCCGGACAGGGAAACCGAGAGACCCAGTACTTC.

V usage is TRBV6-2 or TRBV6-3 and J usage is TRBJ1-6, with 8 bases identical to TRBD1. The CDR3 has 15 amino acids. V lost 2 bases and J lost 7; bases outside the gene matches: 4. The germline gives CDR1 MNHEY, CDR2 SVGEGT. CDR3 sequence: CASSYLDRGNSPLHF. DNA for the CDR3: TGTGCCAGCAGTTACCTCGACAGGGGAAATTCACCCCTCCACTTT.